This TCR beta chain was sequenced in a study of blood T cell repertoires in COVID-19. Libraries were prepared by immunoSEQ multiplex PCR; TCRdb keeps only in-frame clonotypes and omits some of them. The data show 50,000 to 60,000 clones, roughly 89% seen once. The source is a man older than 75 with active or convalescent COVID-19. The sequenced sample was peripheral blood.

DNA for the CDR3: TGCGCCAGCAGCTTTCAGGGGCAAGAGACCCAGTACTTC. It translates to CASSFQGQETQYF. The rearrangement uses TRBV5-1 and TRBJ2-5, with D possibly matching TRBD1 (6 bases). The CDR3 extends over 13 amino acids. Germline V lookup: CDR1 SGHRS, CDR2 YFSETQ. V lost 2 bases to trimming and J lost 2 bases, with 7 bases between them. The full variable domain, rest sourced from reference TRBV5-1 and TRBJ2-5, is KAGVTQTPRYLIKTRGQQVTLSCSPISGHRSVSWYQQTPGQGLQFLFEYFSETQRNKGNFPGRFSGRQFSNSRSEMNVSTLELGDSALYLCASSFQGQETQYFGPGTRLLVL.